Following are 22 T cell receptor beta chains from one sample sequenced in a study of cytomegalovirus exposure and HLA in healthy donors. The PCR had 60 Vbeta and 13 Jbeta primers. Data came from immunoSEQ multiplex PCR; TCRdb stores just in-frame clones and leaves some out. The sample records around 220,000 clones, around 80% being singletons. The sample was PBMCs. Receptors were obtained from a girl aged 2 to 10 in good health and CMV-seronegative.

Note on this clone: Different DNA sequences within this sample yield the same CDR3. The rearrangement joins TRBV20-1 to TRBJ1-1; D is unclear. With 5 bases removed from V and 1 base from J, the gap between germline ends came to 5 bases. Germline values: CDR1 DFQATT, CDR2 SNEGSKA (reference sequence). This CDR3 spans 11 amino acids. The CDR3 DNA follows: TGCAGTGCTTCAGGGAACACTGAAGCTTTCTTT. This encodes CSASGNTEAFF.

This sequence joins TRBV11-3 and TRBJ2-1; 8 nucleotides match TRBD2. CDR3 length: 17 residues. Germline loops: CDR1 SGHNT, CDR2 YENEEA. V was clipped by 3 bases and J by 0 bases; unmatched bases: 7. CDR3 bases: TGTGCCAGCAGCTTTGGGAGGAGCGGGAGCTCCTACAATGAGCAGTTCTTC. Translated, it gives CASSFGRSGSSYNEQFF.

Comment on this clone: At one end the junction does not follow the germline gene, possibly because of a read error. The V gene is TRBV10-1, the J gene TRBJ1-1, with 12 nucleotides matching TRBD1. Looked up from germline, CDR1 is WNHNN and CDR2 is SYGVQD (reference sequence). The CDR3 consists of 15 residues. CDR3 sequence reads: CASSGGGTGGTEASF. In DNA, the CDR3 is TGCGCCAGCAGTGGGGGAGGGACAGGGGGCACTGAAGCTTCCTTT.

This chain connects TRBV18 to TRBJ1-4; D perhaps matches TRBD1 (6 bases). Trimming took 3 bases from V and 9 from J, leaving 11 bases between them. The germline gives CDR1 KGHSH, CDR2 LQKENI. The CDR3 consists of 13 residues. The CDR3 DNA is TGTGCCAGCTCACCCTATCAGGGGAAAAAACTGTTTTTT. As protein: CASSPYQGKKLFF. Full variable domain (outside the CDR3, taken from reference TRBV18 and TRBJ1-4): NAGVMQNPRHLVRRRGQEARLRCSPMKGHSHVYWYRQLPEEGLKFMVYLQKENIIDESGMPKERFSAEFPKEGPSILRIQQVVRGDSAAYFCASSPYQGKKLFFGSGTQLSVL.

The chain has TRBV11-2 and TRBJ2-2, with TRBD1 as a possible D gene (6 bases). CDR1 and CDR2 (germline): SGHAT, FQNNGV. The CDR3 is 15 residues long. Trimming removed 6 bases at V and 7 bases at J, with 18 bases between. The CDR3 DNA reads as TGTGCCAGCAGACTATTTAACAGGGCAAGCGGGGAGCTGTTTTTT. Translation gives CASRLFNRASGELFF.

The chain combines TRBV27 with TRBJ2-7, with TRBD2 matching over 9 bases. V shed 3 bases, J shed 3 bases, and the junction held 12 bases outside the gene matches. Germline loops: CDR1 MNHEY, CDR2 SMNVEV (reference sequence). This CDR3 region has 17 residues. CDR3 sequence (DNA): TGTGCCAGCAGTTTCGCCTGGACTAGCGACTACAACTACGAGCAGTACTTC. It codes for CASSFAWTSDYNYEQYF.

The J gene is TRBJ2-5, the V gene TRBV5-1; TRBD1 matches 9 bases. V was pared by 0 bases and J by 4 bases, with 4 bases of the junction left unmatched. CDR1 and CDR2 from the germline V gene are SGHRS and YFSETQ. This CDR3 comprises 15 residues. DNA of the CDR3: TGCGCCAGCAGCTTGGAACAGGGGGCAAGAGAGACCCAGTACTTC. Translation gives CASSLEQGARETQYF.

The J gene is TRBJ2-3, the V gene TRBV25-1; TRBD2 agrees at 7 bases. The CDR3 has 16 residues. Trimming removed 6 bases from V and 0 bases from J; junction bases left unmatched: 9. Germline V gene lookup returns CDR1 MGHDK and CDR2 SYGVNS. The CDR3 region is CASSSWGGTSTDTQYF. The CDR3 bases are TGTGCCAGCAGCTCATGGGGGGGTACTAGCACAGATACGCAGTATTTT.

The V call is TRBV5-4, the J call TRBJ2-2; 10 nucleotides agree with TRBD2. The length of the CDR3 is 17 residues. CDR1 is SGHNT, CDR2 YYREEE, per germline (reference sequence). V lost 0 bases to trimming and J lost 5 bases; unmatched junction nucleotides: 7. The CDR3 sequence is CASSLGVLAGATGELFF. DNA of the CDR3: TGTGCCAGCAGCTTGGGTGTTCTAGCGGGAGCGACCGGGGAGCTGTTTTTT. Filled out from reference TRBV5-4 and TRBJ2-2, the complete variable domain reads ETGVTQSPTHLIKTRGQQVTLRCSSQSGHNTVSWYQQALGQGPQFIFQYYREEENGRGNFPPRFSGLQFPNYSSELNVNALELDDSALYLCASSLGVLAGATGELFFGEGSRLTVL.

This clone was detected once. This sequence joins TRBV6-4 and TRBJ1-1, with D possibly being TRBD1 (5 bases). Trimming removed 6 bases at V and 1 base at J, with 15 bases between. Germline V lookup: CDR1 MRHNA, CDR2 SNTAGT. The CDR3 spans 15 residues. The CDR3 nucleotides are TGTGCCAGCAGCGAAAACATAGGGGCGAACACTGAAGCTTTCTTT. This translates into CASSENIGANTEAFF.

This clone came up a few times. This chain uses TRBV14 with TRBJ2-7; 8 nucleotides agree with TRBD2. Germline values: CDR1 SGHDN, CDR2 FVKESK. The V and J ends lost 3 bases and 2 bases, in that order; junction bases with no gene match: 6. The CDR3 has 15 amino acids. The CDR3 DNA reads as TGTGCCAGCAGCCAGGGCGGGAGGCTAACCTACGAGCAGTACTTC. Protein sequence: CASSQGGRLTYEQYF.

The gene calls are TRBV19 and TRBJ2-7; 7 bases are shared with TRBD2. This CDR3 has 14 amino acids. V lost 5 bases, J lost 3 bases, and 7 bases stayed unmatched. Looked up from germline, CDR1 is LNHDA and CDR2 is SQIVND (reference sequence). This CDR3 reads CASSWASGDYEQYF. CDR3 nucleotides: TGTGCCAGTAGTTGGGCTAGCGGTGACTACGAGCAGTACTTC. The variable domain in full, completed from reference TRBV19 and TRBJ2-7, reads DGGITQSPKYLFRKEGQNVTLSCEQNLNHDAMYWYRQDPGQGLRLIYYSQIVNDFQKGDIAEGYSVSREKKESFPLTVTSAQKNPTAFYLCASSWASGDYEQYFGPGTRLTVT.

The rearrangement joins TRBV9 to TRBJ1-1; no definite D call. The CDR3 covers 14 residues. Germline CDR1 is SGDLS and CDR2 is YYNGEE. V was shortened by 3 bases and J by 0 bases, with 9 bases between the two germline ends. The CDR3 spells CASSEETLNTEAFF. The CDR3 DNA is TGTGCCAGCAGCGAAGAAACACTGAACACTGAAGCTTTCTTT.

A single count supports this clone. The chain joins TRBV6-5 to TRBJ1-2, with 8 bases that match TRBD1. CDR1 and CDR2 from the germline V gene are MNHEY and SVGAGI. CDR3 length equals 13 residues. With 5 bases clipped from V and 10 bases from J, the junction kept 9 bases outside the gene matches. CDR3 DNA sequence: TGTGCCAGCAGTCCCGGGACAGGCGTTCACTACACCTTC. It translates to CASSPGTGVHYTF.

The CDR3 protein is CASTPDLGTGNTEAFF. The CDR3 nucleotides read TGCGCCAGTACTCCCGACCTCGGGACAGGGAACACTGAAGCTTTCTTT. V gene TRBV5-1 combines with J gene TRBJ1-1, with TRBD1 identical over 8 bases. Per germline, CDR1 SGHRS and CDR2 YFSETQ. Trimming took 8 bases from V and 1 from J; bases not matched to a gene: 13. The CDR3 runs 16 residues.

The chain uses TRBV5-1 and TRBJ2-5; 7 nucleotides align to TRBD2. V lost 6 bases to trimming and J lost 5 bases; unmatched junction nucleotides: 4. The CDR3 covers 12 residues. Per germline, CDR1 SGHRS and CDR2 YFSETQ. CDR3 protein: CASMMGGETQYF. The CDR3 DNA sequence: TGCGCCAGCATGATGGGGGGGGAGACCCAGTACTTC.

The chain uses TRBV5-4 and TRBJ2-4, with 8 bases identical to TRBD2. CDR1 and CDR2 (germline): SGHNT, YYREEE (reference sequence). The CDR3 contains 17 residues. The V segment lost 0 bases and the J segment 5 bases; nucleotides outside the gene matches: 10. CDR3 sequence: CASSLEGWGLDENIQYF. CDR3 in DNA: TGTGCCAGCAGCTTGGAGGGTTGGGGACTAGATGAAAACATTCAGTACTTC.

The chain has TRBV5-1 and TRBJ1-1; D remains unclear. The CDR3 has 17 residues. The V end lost 0 bases, the J end lost 0 bases, and 15 bases lay between the germline ends. Per germline, CDR1 SGHRS and CDR2 YFSETQ. The CDR3 DNA follows: TGCGCCAGCAGCTTGGTCTCCCTATTACGGGTGAACACTGAAGCTTTCTTT. Amino acid sequence: CASSLVSLLRVNTEAFF.

This chain joins TRBV2 and TRBJ1-1; D gene unclear. The CDR3 is 14 amino acids. Trimming took off 3 bases at V and 11 bases at J, with 19 bases between the two ends. The germline gives CDR1 SNHLY, CDR2 FYNNEI. The CDR3 loop reads CASSEGANPSAAFF. The CDR3 region has the DNA TGTGCCAGCAGTGAGGGAGCGAACCCCTCAGCGGCTTTCTTT.

Concerning this clone itself: Sequence at one end of the junction differs from germline and may be a read error. CDR3 nucleotide sequence: TGTGCCACCAGCCGAGATACAGGGTACAATGAGCAGTTCTTC. It encodes CATSRDTGYNEQFF. V gene TRBV15 combines with J gene TRBJ2-1; D is possibly TRBD1 (6 bases). The CDR3 is made up of 14 amino acids. Germline loops: CDR1 LNHNV, CDR2 YYDKDF (reference sequence).

V gene TRBV28 combines with J gene TRBJ2-1, with TRBD2 identical over 9 bases. Trimming took 2 bases from V and 9 from J; bases not matched to a gene: 14. Germline V gives CDR1 MDHEN, CDR2 SYDVKM. The CDR3 has 17 residues. The CDR3 region has the DNA TGTGCCAGCAGTTTAATCTTTGCGGCGGGAGGGCCTAGTGAGCAGTTCTTC. This codes for CASSLIFAAGGPSEQFF.

V gene TRBV7-9 combines with J gene TRBJ2-1, with TRBD1 matching 7 bases. The CDR3 has 14 residues. In germline, CDR1 is SEHNR, CDR2 FQNEAQ (reference sequence). Trimming at V came to 5 bases and at J to 6 bases, leaving 7 bases not matched to a gene. This CDR3 is CASSLQGFGNEQFF. DNA for the CDR3: TGTGCCAGCAGCCTACAGGGGTTCGGCAATGAGCAGTTCTTC. Full variable domain (outside the CDR3, taken from reference TRBV7-9 and TRBJ2-1): DTGVSQNPRHKITKRGQNVTFRCDPISEHNRLYWYRQTLGQGPEFLTYFQNEAQLEKSRLLSDRFSAERPKGSFSTLEIQRTEQGDSAMYLCASSLQGFGNEQFFGPGTRLTVL.